This T cell receptor (beta chain) appears in the sequencing data of a study of neurological immune-mediated disorders. This CDR3 is built from 16 residues. Germline V CDR1 and CDR2: LGHNA, YSLEER. Trimming took 4 bases from V and 6 from J; bases not matched to a gene: 8. TCRdb re-derived calls from the 5' RACE reads in MiXCR, one entry per CDR3 protein. The sample lists some 60,000 distinct CDR3 sequences, 4% to 6% seen once, with less than 4% in the top ten. This clonotype was observed at least ten times. The sequenced sample consisted of PBMCs. The rearrangement uses TRBV4-3 and TRBJ2-3, with 12 bases identical to TRBD2. The receptor was derived from a woman in her forties or fifties with multiple sclerosis. The CDR3 DNA is TGCGCCAGCAGCCCTAGCGGGGGGGAGTTGGGGGATACGCAGTATTTT. This translates into CASSPSGGELGDTQYF.